This T cell receptor (beta chain) was identified during a study of post-analysis software for immune sequencing data. General study results and limits: Relative to controls, patients had several TRBV segments at higher frequency, with TRBV5-6, TRBV5-1 and TRBV20-1 among these. Patients with multiple sclerosis recorded significantly lower normalized Chao1 diversity than controls, the study found. Pronounced co-clustering by F measure was evident among identically batched samples.

This clonotype has just a few counts. The antigen is not known. Unique molecular identifiers were present in the TCR beta cDNA libraries. Input populations of roughly 0.85 to 11 million T cells gave rise to approximately 500,000 cDNA molecules. MiXCR, applied by TCRdb to the PCR reads, yields one record per CDR3 protein. The table includes hundreds of thousands of distinct CDR3 sequences, roughly 27% detected once. V shed 3 bases, J shed 10 bases, and the junction held 8 bases outside the gene matches. CDR3 length: 15 residues. Germline CDR1 is DFQATT and CDR2 is SNEGSKA (reference sequence). Sequenced: blood. This sequence was found in a girl under 18 with multiple sclerosis. The V call is TRBV20-1, the J call TRBJ2-1, with 14 nucleotides matching TRBD2. Here the CDR3 reads CSASGVTSGRVEQFF. The CDR3 DNA follows: TGCAGTGCTAGCGGTGTGACTAGCGGGAGGGTAGAGCAGTTCTTC.